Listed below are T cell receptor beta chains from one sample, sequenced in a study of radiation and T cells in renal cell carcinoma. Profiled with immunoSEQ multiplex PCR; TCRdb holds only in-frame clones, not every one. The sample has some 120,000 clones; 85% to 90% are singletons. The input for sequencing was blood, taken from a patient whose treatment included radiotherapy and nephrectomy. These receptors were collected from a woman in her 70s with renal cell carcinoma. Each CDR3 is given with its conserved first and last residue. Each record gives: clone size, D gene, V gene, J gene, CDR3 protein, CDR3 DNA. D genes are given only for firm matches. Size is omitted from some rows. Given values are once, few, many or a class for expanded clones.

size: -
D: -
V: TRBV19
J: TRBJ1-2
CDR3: CASSMRSRYGYTF
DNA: TGTGCCAGTAGTATGCGGTCGCGGTATGGCTACACCTTC

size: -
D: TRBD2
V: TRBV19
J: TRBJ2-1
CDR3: CASSTILAGGYNEQFF
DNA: TGTGCCAGTAGTACCATACTAGCGGGGGGATACAATGAGCAGTTCTTC

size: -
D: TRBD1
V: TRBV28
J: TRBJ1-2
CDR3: CASSFYTDRVGYGYTF
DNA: TGTGCCAGCAGTTTCTATACCGACAGGGTCGGCTATGGCTACACCTTC

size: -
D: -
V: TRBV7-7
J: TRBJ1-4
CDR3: CASSTREGIGEKLFF
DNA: TGTGCTAGCAGCACCCGAGAGGGAATTGGAGAAAAACTGTTTTTT

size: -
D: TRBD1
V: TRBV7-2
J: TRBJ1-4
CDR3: CASSDYRGGNEKLFF
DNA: TGTGCCAGCAGCGATTACAGGGGAGGAAATGAAAAACTGTTTTTT

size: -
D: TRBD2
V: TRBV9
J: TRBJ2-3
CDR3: CASSETSAASTDTQYF
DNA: TGTGCCAGCAGCGAGACTAGCGCCGCTAGCACAGATACGCAGTATTTT

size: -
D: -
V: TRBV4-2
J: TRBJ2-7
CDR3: CASSQDPLLGGQYF
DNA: TGTGCCAGCAGCCAAGATCCCCTACTTGGCGGGCAGTACTTC

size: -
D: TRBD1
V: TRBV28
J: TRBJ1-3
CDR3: CASSRQGVPGNTIYF
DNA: TGTGCCAGCAGTAGACAGGGTGTCCCTGGAAACACCATATATTTT

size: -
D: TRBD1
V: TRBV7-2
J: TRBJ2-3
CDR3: CASSLAGDRGNTQYF
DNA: TGTGCCAGCAGCTTAGCGGGGGACAGGGGGAATACGCAGTATTTT

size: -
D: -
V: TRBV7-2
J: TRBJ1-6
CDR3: CASSSPSSPLHF
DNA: TGTGCCAGCAGCTCCCCCTCTTCACCCCTCCACTTT

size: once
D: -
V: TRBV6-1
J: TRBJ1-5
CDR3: CASRPRRQTNQPQHF
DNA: TGTGCCAGCAGACCTAGAAGACAGACCAATCAGCCCCAGCATTTT

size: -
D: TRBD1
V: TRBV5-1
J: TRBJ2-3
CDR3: CASSLPRQGITDTQYF
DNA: TGCGCCAGCAGCTTACCCAGACAGGGTATCACAGATACGCAGTATTTT

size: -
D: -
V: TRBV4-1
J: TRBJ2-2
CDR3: CASTPWGGANGELFF
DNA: TGCGCCAGCACCCCGTGGGGGGGGGCAAACGGGGAGCTGTTTTTT

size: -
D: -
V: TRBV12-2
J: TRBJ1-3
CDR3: CASRREVPYSSGNTIYF
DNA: TGTGCAAGTCGCCGCGAAGTTCCTTATTCCTCTGGAAACACCATATATTTT

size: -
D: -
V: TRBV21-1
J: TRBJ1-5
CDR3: CASSTTGSLHSNQPQHF
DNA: TGTGCCAGCAGCACTACAGGGAGTCTTCATAGCAATCAGCCCCAGCATTTT

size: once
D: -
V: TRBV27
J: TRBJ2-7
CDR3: CASSLRHPYEQYF
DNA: TGTGCCAGCAGTTTAAGGCACCCTTACGAGCAGTACTTC

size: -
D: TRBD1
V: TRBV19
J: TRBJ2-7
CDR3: CASSRDRGYEQYF
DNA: TGTGCCAGTAGTCGGGACAGGGGCTACGAGCAGTACTTC

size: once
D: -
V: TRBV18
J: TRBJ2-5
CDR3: CASSPGLFQETQYF
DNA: TGTGCCAGCTCACCGGGACTTTTCCAAGAGACCCAGTACTTC

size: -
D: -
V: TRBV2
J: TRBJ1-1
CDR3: CASTREGNTEAFF
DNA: TGTGCCAGCACCCGGGAGGGAAACACTGAAGCTTTCTTT

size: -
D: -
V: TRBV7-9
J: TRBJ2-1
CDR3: CASSLASNEQFF
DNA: TGTGCCAGCAGCCTCGCTAGCAATGAGCAGTTCTTC

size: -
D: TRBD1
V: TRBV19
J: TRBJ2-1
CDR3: CASSGTVTSYNEQFF
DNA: TGTGCCAGTAGTGGGACAGTAACCTCCTACAATGAGCAGTTCTTC

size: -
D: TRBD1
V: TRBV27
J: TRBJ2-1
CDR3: CASSWQGDRLSEQFF
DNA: TGTGCCAGCAGTTGGCAGGGGGACAGGTTGTCTGAGCAGTTCTTC

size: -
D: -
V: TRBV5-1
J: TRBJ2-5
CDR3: CASSLVGGGETQYF
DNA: TGCGCCAGCAGCTTGGTCGGGGGCGGAGAGACCCAGTACTTC

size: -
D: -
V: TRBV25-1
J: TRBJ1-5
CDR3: CASSVGGQPQHF
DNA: TGTGCCAGCAGTGTGGGTGGCCAGCCCCAGCATTTT

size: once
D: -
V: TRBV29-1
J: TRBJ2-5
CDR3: CSVNDGQETQYF
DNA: TGCAGCGTAAATGACGGCCAAGAGACCCAGTACTTC

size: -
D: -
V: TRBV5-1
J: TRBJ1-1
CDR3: CASSLAGKGSTEAFF
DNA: TGCGCCAGCAGCTTGGCCGGGAAGGGGAGCACTGAAGCTTTCTTT

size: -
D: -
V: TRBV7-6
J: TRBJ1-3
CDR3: CASSLGEGARGNTIYF
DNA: TGTGCCAGCAGCTTAGGGGAAGGGGCGCGGGGAAACACCATATATTTT

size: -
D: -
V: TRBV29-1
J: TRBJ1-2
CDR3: CSASMGPNYGYTF
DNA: TGCAGCGCCTCTATGGGACCTAACTATGGCTACACCTTC

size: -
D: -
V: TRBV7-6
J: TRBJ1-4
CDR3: CASSPRRGATNEKLFF
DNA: TGTGCCAGCAGCCCCCGTCGCGGCGCAACTAATGAAAAACTGTTTTTT

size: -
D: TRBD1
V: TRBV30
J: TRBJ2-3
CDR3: CAWWTGQADTQYF
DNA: TGTGCCTGGTGGACAGGGCAAGCAGATACGCAGTATTTT

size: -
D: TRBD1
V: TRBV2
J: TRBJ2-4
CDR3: CASSLRTGGSQYF
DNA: TGTGCCAGCAGTCTTCGGACAGGGGGCTCGCAGTACTTC

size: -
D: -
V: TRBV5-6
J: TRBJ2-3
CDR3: CASSLVGPDTQYF
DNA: TGTGCCAGCAGCTTGGTAGGACCCGATACGCAGTATTTT

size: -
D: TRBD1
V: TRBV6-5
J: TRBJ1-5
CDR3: CASRADRGNQPQHF
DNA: TGTGCCAGCAGGGCCGACAGGGGTAATCAGCCCCAGCATTTT

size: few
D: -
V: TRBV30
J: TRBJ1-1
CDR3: CAWTRAAGGRTEAFF
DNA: TGTGCCTGGACGCGGGCGGCGGGAGGTCGGACTGAAGCTTTCTTT

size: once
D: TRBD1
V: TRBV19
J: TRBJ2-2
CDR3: CASSIEQGAQRELFF
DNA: TGTGCCAGTAGTATTGAACAGGGGGCGCAAAGGGAGCTGTTTTTT

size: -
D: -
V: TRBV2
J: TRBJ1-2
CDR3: CASSVGQGIGGYTF
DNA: TGTGCCAGCAGTGTAGGCCAGGGAATAGGTGGCTACACCTTC

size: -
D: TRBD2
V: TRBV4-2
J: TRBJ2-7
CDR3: CASSKDSGGASEQYF
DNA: TGTGCCAGCAGCAAGGATAGCGGGGGGGCCTCCGAGCAGTACTTC

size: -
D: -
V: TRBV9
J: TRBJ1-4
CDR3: CASSATAQERNEKLFF
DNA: TGTGCCAGCAGCGCTACCGCACAGGAAAGAAATGAAAAACTGTTTTTT

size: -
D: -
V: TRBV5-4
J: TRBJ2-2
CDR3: CASSPRRVATGELFF
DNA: TGTGCCAGCAGCCCTCGACGTGTTGCCACCGGGGAGCTGTTTTTT

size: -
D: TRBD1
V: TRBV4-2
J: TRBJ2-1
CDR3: CASSQDPGTGRSYNEQFF
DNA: TGTGCCAGCAGCCAAGACCCCGGGACAGGGCGATCCTACAATGAGCAGTTCTTC

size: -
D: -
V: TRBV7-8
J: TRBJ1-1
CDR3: CASSLLGRWNTEAFF
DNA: TGTGCCAGCAGCTTATTGGGACGTTGGAACACTGAAGCTTTCTTT

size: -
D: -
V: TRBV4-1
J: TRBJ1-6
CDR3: CASSQGSGTYNSPLHF
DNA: TGCGCCAGCAGCCAAGGTTCAGGGACCTATAATTCACCCCTCCACTTT

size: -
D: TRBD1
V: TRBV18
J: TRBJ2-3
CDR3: CASSPRDSERLDTQYF
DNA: TGTGCCAGCTCACCACGGGACAGCGAAAGATTGGATACGCAGTATTTT

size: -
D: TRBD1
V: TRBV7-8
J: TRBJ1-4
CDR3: CASSPRTGPKLFF
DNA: TGTGCCAGCAGCCCAAGGACAGGACCAAAACTGTTTTTT

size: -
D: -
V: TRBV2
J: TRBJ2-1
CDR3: CASSDFGKGSNEQFF
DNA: TGTGCCAGCAGTGACTTCGGGAAGGGCAGCAATGAGCAGTTCTTC

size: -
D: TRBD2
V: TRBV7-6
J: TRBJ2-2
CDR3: CASSLRASGGRNTGELFF
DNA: TGTGCCAGCAGCTTAAGAGCCAGCGGGGGGCGAAACACCGGGGAGCTGTTTTTT

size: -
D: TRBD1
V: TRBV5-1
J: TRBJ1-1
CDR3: CASSFKIQGDPEAFF
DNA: TGCGCCAGCAGCTTTAAAATCCAGGGGGACCCTGAAGCTTTCTTT

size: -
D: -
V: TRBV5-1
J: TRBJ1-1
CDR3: CASSLDSQILNTEAFF
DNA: TGCGCCAGCAGCTTGGACTCACAGATACTGAATACTGAAGCTTTCTTT

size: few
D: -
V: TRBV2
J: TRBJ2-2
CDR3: CASTEGQGITGELFF
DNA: TGTGCCAGCACCGAGGGGCAGGGGATCACCGGGGAGCTGTTTTTT

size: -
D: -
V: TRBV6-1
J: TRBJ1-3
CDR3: CASSDRSTGNTIYF
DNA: TGTGCCAGCAGTGACAGGTCCACTGGAAACACCATATATTTT

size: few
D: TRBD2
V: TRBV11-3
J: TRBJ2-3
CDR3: CASSTGLAGSTDTQYF
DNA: TGTGCCAGCAGCACGGGACTAGCGGGAAGCACAGATACGCAGTATTTT

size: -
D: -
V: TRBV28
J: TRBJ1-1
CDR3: CASSWTWTVNTEAFF
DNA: TGTGCCAGCAGTTGGACCTGGACCGTGAACACTGAAGCTTTCTTT

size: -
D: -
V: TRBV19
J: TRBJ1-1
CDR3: CASSIVGGSTEAFF
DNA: TGTGCCAGTAGTATAGTAGGTGGAAGCACTGAAGCTTTCTTT

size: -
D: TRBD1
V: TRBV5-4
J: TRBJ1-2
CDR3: CASSPPGTGGLSGYTF
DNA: TGTGCCAGCAGCCCACCCGGGACAGGGGGCCTCTCTGGCTACACCTTC

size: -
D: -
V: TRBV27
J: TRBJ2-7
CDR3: CASSPPQGLGLTYEQYF
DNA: TGTGCCAGCAGTCCACCCCAGGGTTTGGGGTTGACCTACGAGCAGTACTTC